This TCR beta chain stems from a study of blood T cell repertoires in COVID-19. On the study more broadly: PBMCs, B-cell-depleted T cells, or T cells were the source of the cDNA or gDNA that made up the material.

In the study's own analysis: Quantification of nucleated cells was approximated via reference gene primer amplification. TCRdb's table, derived via immunoSEQ multiplex PCR, lists solely in-frame clones and lacks some. Clonal size and the V and J genes are those of that table, whereas D and trimming came from the DNA. The sample has hundreds of thousands of clones, 80% to 90% seen once. With V trimmed by 2 bases and J by 1 base, 6 bases remained unmatched. Germline assignment: CDR1 MGHRA and CDR2 YSYEKL. The CDR3 loop spans 17 amino acids. Patients at the Seattle site were enrolled during active infection and followed longitudinally.

Sample: peripheral blood. The genes are TRBV4-1 and TRBJ2-5; TRBD2 matches at 11 bases. The receptor was isolated from a woman aged 55-69 years with COVID-19, enrolled during active disease. For the CDR3, the DNA is TGCGCCAGCAGCCAAATAGCGGGGGGGCGGCTCCAAGAGACCCAGTACTTC. Protein sequence: CASSQIAGGRLQETQYF.